Listed below are T cell receptor beta chains from one sample, sequenced in a study of cytomegalovirus exposure and HLA in healthy donors. The method was immunoSEQ multiplex PCR; TCRdb's version includes in-frame clones alone and lacks a portion of them. The table has 200,000 or so clones, about 75% seen once; the top ten hold 1.5% to 2%. Sequenced: PBMCs. The receptors derive from a man aged 18-30 years in good health and CMV-seronegative. CDR3s include the opening cysteine and the closing phenylalanine or tryptophan. A D gene is named only where the DNA matches it firmly. Size is omitted from some rows. Given values are once, few, many or a class for expanded clones.

abundance	v_gene	d_gene	j_gene	CDR3nt	CDR3aa
once	TRBV4-3	.	TRBJ2-1	TGCGCCAGCAGCCAAGATCGGGCGGGGAATGAGCAGTTCTTC	CASSQDRAGNEQFF
.	TRBV28	.	TRBJ1-5	TGTGCCAGCAGTAAAGGAGGGGCCTATCAGCCCCAGCATTTT	CASSKGGAYQPQHF
.	TRBV28	.	TRBJ2-7	TGTGCCAGCAGGAGAGACTACGAGCAGTACTTC	CASRRDYEQYF
.	TRBV4-1	.	TRBJ2-7	TGCGCCAGCAGCCATCCGGGAAAGAGCTCCTACGAGCAGTACTTC	CASSHPGKSSYEQYF
.	TRBV27	.	TRBJ1-1	TGTGCCAGCAGTTTATGGCCCTCTGGGCTGTGGGAAGCTTTCTTT	CASSLWPSGLWEAFF
.	TRBV10-3	.	TRBJ2-7	TGTGCCATCAGTGCCGGGAATTTTGCCTCCTACGAGCAGTACTTC	CAISAGNFASYEQYF
.	TRBV6-5	.	TRBJ1-4	TGTGCCAGCAGGGACAGCACCACTAATGAAAAACTGTTTTTT	CASRDSTTNEKLFF
.	TRBV28	.	TRBJ2-5	TGTGCCAGCAGTTTAACCGGTAGGGGACAAGAGACCCAGTACTTC	CASSLTGRGQETQYF
.	TRBV30	TRBD1	TRBJ1-2	TGTGCCTGGAGTGCAGGGGGCGCAGGGGGCTACACCTTC	CAWSAGGAGGYTF
once	TRBV28	.	TRBJ2-1	TGTGCCAGCAGCCCGGAGTGGGCGGGAAGATACAATGAGCAGTTCTTC	CASSPEWAGRYNEQFF
.	TRBV7-9	.	TRBJ2-2	TGTGCCAGCAGCCCTCTGGGACTGAAACCCGGGGAGCTGTTTTTT	CASSPLGLKPGELFF
.	TRBV5-1	TRBD1	TRBJ2-7	TGCGCCAGCAGCGCATCCGGGACAGGGCCTTACGAGCAGTACTTC	CASSASGTGPYEQYF
.	TRBV27	.	TRBJ1-1	TGTGCCAGCAGTTGGGGACTGGGGAACACTGAAGCTTTCTTT	CASSWGLGNTEAFF
.	TRBV27	.	TRBJ1-4	TGTGCCAGCAGTTCAGGGGTCAGTGAAAAACTGTTTTTT	CASSSGVSEKLFF
.	TRBV5-1	.	TRBJ2-7	TGCGCCAGCAGCTCTGGAGGCCTCGGCTCCTACGAGCAGTACTTC	CASSSGGLGSYEQYF
.	TRBV6-5	.	TRBJ1-1	TGTGCCAGCAGAGGAGGATACGCTGAAGCTTTCTTT	CASRGGYAEAFF
.	TRBV11-3	TRBD2	TRBJ2-1	TGTGCCAGCAGCTTAGAAGCGGGATATGGCAATGAGCAGTTCTTC	CASSLEAGYGNEQFF
.	TRBV7-2	TRBD1	TRBJ1-2	TGTGCCAGCAGCTTCTTCGGGGCAGGGAGACAGGGGGCTAATGGCTACACCTTC	CASSFFGAGRQGANGYTF
.	TRBV6-5	.	TRBJ1-1	TGTGCCAGCAGTTTACAGTATAACACTGAAGCTTTCTTT	CASSLQYNTEAFF
.	TRBV27	TRBD2	TRBJ2-7	TGTGCCAGCAGTTTAGGGGGGGACCCTTACGAGCAGTACTTC	CASSLGGDPYEQYF
.	TRBV29-1	.	TRBJ1-1	TGCAGCGTTCCCTGGGCGGGGGGGATCGACACTGAAGCTTTCTTT	CSVPWAGGIDTEAFF
once	TRBV6-1	.	TRBJ2-1	TGTGCCAGCAGTGAAGAGGAGGGGGCCCCCTACAATGAGCAGTTCTTC	CASSEEEGAPYNEQFF
once	TRBV11-3	TRBD2	TRBJ2-2	TGTGCCAGCAGCTTAGGACCCTCGCTAGCGGGACTCGGGGAGCTGTTTTTT	CASSLGPSLAGLGELFF
.	TRBV6-1	TRBD1	TRBJ1-1	TGTGCCAGCAGTGGACAGACAGGGAACGCTGAAGCTTTCTTT	CASSGQTGNAEAFF
.	TRBV20-1	.	TRBJ2-5	TGCAGTGCCCCCAACCCTCTATCCCAGTACTTC	CSAPNPLSQYF
.	TRBV6-5	TRBD2	TRBJ2-7	TGTGCCAGCAGTTCCCCTCGCCTAGCGGGTTTAGAGCAGTACTTC	CASSSPRLAGLEQYF
.	TRBV29-1	TRBD2	TRBJ2-7	TGCAGCGTAGCGGGATCGCACTACTACGAGCAGTACTTC	CSVAGSHYYEQYF
.	TRBV7-8	.	TRBJ2-7	TGTGCCAGCAGCCAAGGGGGTCGGACAGTCTCCTACGAGCAGTACTTC	CASSQGGRTVSYEQYF
.	TRBV14	TRBD2	TRBJ2-7	TGTGCCAGCAGCGGGGGGCCCGGGACTAGCGGATTCGAGCAGTACTTC	CASSGGPGTSGFEQYF
.	TRBV5-4	.	TRBJ2-5	TGTGCCAGCAGCTCTACTAGAGCCGACGAGACCCAGTACTTC	CASSSTRADETQYF
.	TRBV19	.	TRBJ1-1	TGTGCCAGTAGGAAAACAGGGCTGAACACTGAAGCTTTCTTT	CASRKTGLNTEAFF
.	TRBV5-1	TRBD1	TRBJ1-1	TGCGCCAGCAGCTACGGACAGGGAACTGAAGCTTTCTTT	CASSYGQGTEAFF
.	TRBV2	.	TRBJ1-5	TGTGCCAGCACTCCACAGGGATATCAGCCCCAGCATTTT	CASTPQGYQPQHF
.	TRBV7-2	TRBD1	TRBJ2-1	TGTGCCAGCAGCCACCGGGACAGGGGTATCTACAATGAGCAGTTCTTC	CASSHRDRGIYNEQFF
.	TRBV4-2	.	TRBJ2-5	TGTGCCAGCAGCCAAGATAGGGACTCAAATCGGGGCCAGTACTTC	CASSQDRDSNRGQYF
.	TRBV28	.	TRBJ1-1	TGTGCCAGCATTTACTCCGGGGGGGGCAGTGAAGCTTTCTTT	CASIYSGGGSEAFF
.	TRBV7-9	.	TRBJ2-7	TGTGCCAGCAGCTTCGGGGACTACGAGCAGTACTTC	CASSFGDYEQYF
.	TRBV7-9	.	TRBJ1-5	TGTGCCAGCAGCTTATCTGACATCAATCAGCCCCAGCATTTT	CASSLSDINQPQHF